The present TCR beta chain was sequenced within a study of T cells after somatic rescue of genetic block. Some clones are missing from TCRdb's copy, which holds only in-frame ones; the method was immunoSEQ multiplex PCR. The table lists more than 65,000 clones, roughly 93% of them singletons. The ends were cut back, 3 bases at V and 0 bases at J, with 9 bases in the middle. The CDR3 spans 15 residues. From germline, CDR1 is LNHDA and CDR2 SQIVND (reference sequence). The clonotype comes from a man younger than 45. The sequenced sample consisted of peripheral blood mononuclear cells (PBMCs). The chain employs TRBV19 and TRBJ2-4, with a possible D match to TRBD1 (6 bases). The CDR3 bases are TGTGCCAGTAGTATCGAGGGGGTAGCCAAAAACATTCAGTACTTC. Protein sequence: CASSIEGVAKNIQYF.